The 17 T cell receptor beta chains listed next were all sequenced from one sample in a study of blood T cells in healthy people across ages. The authors ran a second PCR of roughly 7 to 11 cycles using a sample-barcoded 5' primer and a J-beta primer mix. TCRdb processed the 5' RACE reads anew with MiXCR; each CDR3 protein has one entry. The table lists 750,000 or so distinct CDR3 sequences, more than 20% of them singletons. These data are also associated with another study on T cells of mothers and their children.

The sequenced sample consisted of blood. These receptors were taken from a boy between 5 and 17 years old in good health.

This clonotype was picked up a small number of times. The chain employs TRBV5-1 and TRBJ2-2; TRBD2 is a possible D gene (6 bases). This CDR3 is built from 17 residues. V shed 0 bases and J shed 0 bases, with 12 bases lying between them. Germline values: CDR1 SGHRS, CDR2 YFSETQ. The CDR3 DNA reads TGCGCCAGCAGCTTGGCCTCCGGGACTGCGAACACCGGGGAGCTGTTTTTT. Its protein is CASSLASGTANTGELFF.

This clonotype showed up just a few times. This sequence joins TRBV12-3 or TRBV12-4 and TRBJ1-4; a weak D match, TRBD1 (5 bases). V was shortened by 3 bases and J by 7 bases, with 9 bases between the two germline ends. This CDR3 is 13 amino acids long. CDR3 bases: TGTGCCAGCAGTTTTTTTCAGGGTGAAAAACTGTTTTTT. This gives the protein CASSFFQGEKLFF.

With regard to this clonotype: A read error may account for a junction end that differs from germline. The chain recombines TRBV28 with TRBJ2-1, with 14 nucleotides matching TRBD2. Germline CDR1 and CDR2: MDHEN and SYDVKM. The CDR3 is 14 residues long. This CDR3 is CASSFRTSGRSGAF. Here the CDR3 DNA reads TGTGCCAGCAGTTTCCGGACTAGCGGGAGGTCTGGGGCTTTC.

This clonotype was seen only a few times. The junction does not match germline at one end; this may be a read error. The CDR3 bases are TGTGCCAGCAGCTTAGAAGGACTAGCGGGGGTCCCGCTGTTCTTC. This translates into CASSLEGLAGVPLFF. The chain carries TRBV7-9 and TRBJ2-5; 13 bases agree with TRBD2. Germline loops: CDR1 SEHNR, CDR2 FQNEAQ (reference sequence). This CDR3 has 15 amino acids.

This clonotype has more than one count but fewer than ten. V is TRBV11-2 and J is TRBJ1-2; TRBD1 agrees at 7 bases. CDR1 and CDR2 from the germline V gene are SGHAT and FQNNGV. The CDR3 is 14 amino acids. Trimming at V came to 5 bases and at J to 6 bases, leaving 9 bases not matched to a gene. The CDR3 reads CASSMLTGSNGYTF. The CDR3 nucleotides read TGTGCCAGCAGCATGCTGACAGGGAGTAATGGCTACACCTTC.

The chain joins TRBV12-5 to TRBJ1-1; TRBD1 agrees at 8 bases. The germline V gene encodes CDR1 LGHNT and CDR2 FRNRAP. The CDR3 extends over 12 amino acids. Trimming removed 3 bases from V and 8 bases from J; junction bases left unmatched: 2. CDR3 amino acids: CASGFRTGEAFF. For the CDR3, the DNA is TGTGCTAGTGGTTTCCGGACAGGGGAAGCTTTCTTT.

The sample holds a few counts of this clonotype. The rearrangement uses TRBV4-2 and TRBJ2-6, with D perhaps TRBD1 or TRBD2 (5 bases each). The CDR3 has 17 amino acids. Trimming took off 2 bases at V and 0 bases at J, with 11 bases between the two ends. Germline CDR1 is LGHNA and CDR2 is YNFKEQ. CDR3 loop: CASSQSGTNSGANVLTF. DNA for the CDR3: TGTGCCAGCAGCCAATCCGGGACCAACTCTGGGGCCAACGTCCTGACTTTC.

The rearrangement links TRBV15 to TRBJ1-4, with 7 bases fitting TRBD1. J was trimmed by 5 bases and V by 5 bases; bases with no gene match: 5. From germline, CDR1 is LNHNV and CDR2 YYDKDF (reference sequence). CDR3 length: 14 amino acids. CDR3 residues: CATSPPGQNEKLFF. In DNA, the CDR3 is TGTGCCACCAGCCCCCCGGGACAGAATGAAAAACTGTTTTTT. The whole variable domain, remainder taken from reference TRBV15 and TRBJ1-4, is DAMVIQNPRYQVTQFGKPVTLSCSQTLNHNVMYWYQQKSSQAPKLLFHYYDKDFNNEADTPDNFQSRRPNTSFCFLDIRSPGLGDTAMYLCATSPPGQNEKLFFGSGTQLSVL.

This chain connects TRBV11-2 to TRBJ2-7, with a tentative D call TRBD1 (5 bases). The germline V gene encodes CDR1 SGHAT and CDR2 FQNNGV. The V gene lost 0 bases and the J gene lost 2 bases, with 20 bases spanning the gap. The CDR3 loop spans 18 amino acids. CDR3 nucleotide sequence: TGTGCCAGCAGCTTAGATCTGGGGCTTAACACGCCACCCTACGAGCAGTACTTC. It translates to CASSLDLGLNTPPYEQYF.

The chain uses TRBV20-1 and TRBJ2-1; possible D gene TRBD2, 5 bases. Germline values: CDR1 DFQATT, CDR2 SNEGSKA (reference sequence). The length of the CDR3 is 11 residues. The V end lost 0 bases, the J end lost 13 bases, and 10 bases lay between the germline ends. CDR3 in amino acids: CSARDRGHQFF. The CDR3 nucleotides are TGCAGTGCTAGAGATCGCGGGCACCAGTTCTTC.

V and J are TRBV9 and TRBJ1-4; D is uncertain. The V and J ends lost 2 bases and 2 bases respectively, with 7 bases between them. Per the germline V gene, CDR1 is SGDLS and CDR2 is YYNGEE. The CDR3 loop spans 14 amino acids. CDR3 nucleotide sequence: TGTGCCAGCAGCGTCTCGGGCACTAATGAAAAACTGTTTTTT. Translating it yields CASSVSGTNEKLFF.

The chain couples TRBV9 to TRBJ1-1; 7 bases align to TRBD1. The CDR3 covers 14 residues. Germline lookup yields CDR1 SGDLS and CDR2 YYNGEE. V lost 0 bases to trimming and J lost 5 bases; unmatched junction nucleotides: 4. CDR3 in amino acids: CASSVDPGGTEAFF. As DNA, the CDR3 is TGTGCCAGCAGCGTAGATCCAGGGGGTACTGAAGCTTTCTTT.

Only a few counts were recorded for this clonotype. The chain links TRBV2 to TRBJ2-3; 8 bases fit TRBD2. Germline V CDR1 and CDR2: SNHLY, FYNNEI. This CDR3 is built from 16 residues. V shed 4 bases and J 2 bases; nucleotides not matched to a gene: 8. In DNA, the CDR3 is TGTGCCAGCAGTGCCCGGGGGGGGGCATCCACAGATACGCAGTATTTT. Translation: CASSARGGASTDTQYF.

The chain has TRBV7-9 and TRBJ1-1; no clear D. V lost 5 bases and J 8 bases, leaving 6 bases between the germline ends. CDR3 length equals 10 residues. Per germline, CDR1 SEHNR and CDR2 FQNEAQ (reference sequence). Here the CDR3 reads CASSLQEAFF. CDR3 sequence (DNA): TGTGCCAGCAGCCTCCAGGAAGCTTTCTTT. Filled out from reference TRBV7-9 and TRBJ1-1, the complete variable domain reads DTGVSQNPRHKITKRGQNVTFRCDPISEHNRLYWYRQTLGQGPEFLTYFQNEAQLEKSRLLSDRFSAERPKGSFSTLEIQRTEQGDSAMYLCASSLQEAFFGQGTRLTVV.

This clonotype showed up just a few times. The chain employs TRBV6-5 and TRBJ2-3; 9 bases fit TRBD1. Germline V lookup: CDR1 MNHEY, CDR2 SVGAGI. The CDR3 runs to 14 residues. The V gene end was trimmed by 7 bases and the J gene end by 4 bases; junction bases not matched to a gene: 6. DNA of the CDR3: TGTGCCAGCAACGACAGGGGGATCGCAGATACGCAGTATTTT. Translation gives CASNDRGIADTQYF.

Comment on this clonotype: This is likely a read error, given that the CDR3 carries no conserved phenylalanine or tryptophan at its end. V gene TRBV7-9 combines with J gene TRBJ2-1; no clear D. Trimming cost V 4 bases and J 10 bases, with 8 bases left between them. CDR3 length: 11 amino acids. Per the germline V gene, CDR1 is SEHNR and CDR2 is FQNEAQ (reference sequence). This CDR3 reads CASSWAQEQFL. The CDR3 DNA sequence: TGTGCCAGCAGCTGGGCACAGGAGCAGTTCCTC.

This clonotype was observed once. This rearrangement joins TRBV4-3 to TRBJ1-2; D not certain. The CDR3 length is 13 residues. The germline V and J ends were trimmed by 1 base and 4 bases, with 7 bases remaining between them. Germline CDR1 is LGHNA and CDR2 is YSLEER. In nucleotides, the CDR3 is TGCGCCAGCAGCCAAGTCGAGGGCTATGGCTACACCTTC. This encodes CASSQVEGYGYTF.